Listed here are 22 T cell receptor beta chains from one sample, sequenced in a study of T cells in Graves' hyperthyroidism and ophthalmopathy. The TCR beta CDR3 regions underwent amplification using RNA transcripts as the source. First-round RT-PCR of the TCR CDR3 relied on the HTBI primer set. TCRdb itself ran the multiplex PCR reads through MiXCR, one entry per CDR3 protein. In the table there are around 400,000 distinct CDR3 sequences, under 15% of which are singletons. The specimen sequenced was blood. These receptors all come from a woman aged 18-29 years with Graves' hyperthyroidism.

This clonotype was found many times. This chain links TRBV6-6 with TRBJ2-7, with D tentatively TRBD2 (5 bases). Between the trimmed V and J ends, which lost 2 bases and 9 bases, there was a span of 14 bases. The CDR3 is 13 amino acids. The germline V gene encodes CDR1 MNHNY and CDR2 SVGAGI (reference sequence). The CDR3 DNA sequence: TGTGCCAGCAGTTACGGGCCAGCGGTGGGGCAGTACTTC. It yields the protein CASSYGPAVGQYF.

This clonotype was observed at least ten times. This chain connects TRBV12-3 or TRBV12-4 to TRBJ2-5; D might be TRBD1 or TRBD2, each matching 5 bases. Trimming cost V 6 bases and J 5 bases, with 16 bases left between them. CDR3 length: 14 amino acids. CDR3 residues: CASRPTVRAETQYF. CDR3 bases: TGTGCCAGCAGACCGACAGTGAGGGCTGAGACCCAGTACTTC.

This clonotype was counted at least ten times. The V gene is TRBV6-2 or TRBV6-3, the J gene TRBJ1-2, with a weak D call TRBD1 (6 bases). The V gene lost 6 bases and the J gene lost 6 bases, with 14 bases spanning the gap. Germline assignment: CDR1 MNHEY and CDR2 SVGEGT. The CDR3 consists of 13 residues. CDR3 loop: CASRRINRDGYTF. Here the CDR3 DNA reads TGTGCCAGCAGACGTATCAACAGGGATGGCTACACCTTC.

This chain uses TRBV25-1 with TRBJ1-2; D is ambiguous. V gave up 0 bases and J gave up 4 bases, with 9 bases separating them. Germline lookup yields CDR1 MGHDK and CDR2 SYGVNS. The CDR3 covers 14 residues. CDR3 nucleotides: TGTGCCAGCAGTGAATACGGAGAATTCTATGGCTACACCTTC. It yields the protein CASSEYGEFYGYTF.

In the case of this clonotype: This may come from a read error, since a much larger clone is one base off. This chain uses TRBV20-1 with TRBJ2-3; D is perhaps TRBD1 or TRBD2 (5 bases each). Germline-derived CDR1 and CDR2 are DFQATT and SNEGSKA (reference sequence). The CDR3 contains 14 residues. The CDR3 region is CSAIRGVRTDTRYF. DNA for the CDR3: TGCAGTGCCATCAGAGGGGTTCGCACAGATACGCGGTATTTT.

In its sample, this clonotype was seen once. The V and J genes are TRBV14 and TRBJ2-3; 9 bases are a match to TRBD1. Trimming at V came to 5 bases and at J to 0 bases, leaving 3 bases not matched to a gene. The CDR3 covers 15 residues. Germline CDR1 reads SGHDN; CDR2 reads FVKESK. The CDR3 DNA reads as TGTGCCAGCAGCGAACAGGGGGCGAGCACAGATACGCAGTATTTT. Translation gives CASSEQGASTDTQYF.

A few counts support this clonotype. The chain links TRBV15 to TRBJ1-4, with 7 positions matching TRBD1. J was trimmed by 6 bases and V by 0 bases; bases with no gene match: 7. Germline loops: CDR1 LNHNV, CDR2 YYDKDF (reference sequence). This CDR3 is 16 amino acids long. The CDR3 is CATSRDSGTEYEKLFF. Written as DNA, the CDR3 is TGTGCCACCAGCAGAGATTCCGGGACAGAATATGAAAAACTGTTTTTT.

This clonotype appeared many times. The V gene is TRBV5-1, the J gene TRBJ2-7; 12 nucleotides agree with TRBD2. Germline CDR1 reads SGHRS; CDR2 reads YFSETQ. This CDR3 is built from 19 residues. The V gene end was trimmed by 4 bases and the J gene end by 2 bases; junction bases not matched to a gene: 16. The CDR3 region has the DNA TGCGCCAGCAGCACGTCGGGACTAGCGGGCCAACCCCAAACCTACGAGCAGTACTTC. Protein: CASSTSGLAGQPQTYEQYF.

This clonotype was counted ten times or more. V gene TRBV28 combines with J gene TRBJ2-2; 10 positions agree with TRBD2. The CDR3 extends over 16 amino acids. From germline, CDR1 is MDHEN and CDR2 SYDVKM. The V and J ends lost 5 bases and 1 base, in that order; junction bases with no gene match: 4. The CDR3, as DNA: TGTGCCAGCAGTCCACTAGCGGGGCTGAACACCGGGGAGCTGTTTTTT. It codes for CASSPLAGLNTGELFF. The complete variable domain, with remaining parts taken from reference TRBV28 and TRBJ2-2, reads DVKVTQSSRYLVKRTGEKVFLECVQDMDHENMFWYRQDPGLGLRLIYFSYDVKMKEKGDIPEGYSVSREKKERFSLILESASTNQTSMYLCASSPLAGLNTGELFFGEGSRLTVL.

This clonotype occurred many times. The J gene is TRBJ2-2, the V gene TRBV6-2 or TRBV6-3; 9 nucleotides align to TRBD1. The V and J ends lost 4 bases and 3 bases, in that order; junction bases with no gene match: 6. In germline, CDR1 is MNHEY, CDR2 SVGEGT. The CDR3 runs to 16 residues. CDR3 sequence (DNA): TGTGCCAGCAGTTTGACGGGACAGGGATACACCGGGGAGCTGTTTTTT. As protein: CASSLTGQGYTGELFF.

This clonotype was counted many times. The chain joins TRBV28 to TRBJ1-2; D gene ambiguous. V gave up 5 bases and J gave up 7 bases, with 11 bases separating them. The CDR3 loop spans 12 amino acids. CDR1 is MDHEN and CDR2 is SYDVKM in the germline V gene. The CDR3 coding sequence is TGTGCCAGCAGTCTGAACTTGGGTGGCTACACCTTC. It yields the protein CASSLNLGGYTF.

This clonotype was observed a handful of times. This chain uses TRBV10-3 with TRBJ1-2; tentative D call: TRBD1 (6 bases). Deletions cut 0 bases from V and 2 bases from J, with 13 bases between. Germline loops: CDR1 ENHRY, CDR2 SYGVKD. There are 16 residues in the CDR3. The CDR3 region is CAISESGGSLNYGYTF. CDR3 nucleotides: TGTGCCATCAGTGAGTCGGGGGGCAGCCTCAACTATGGCTACACCTTC.

The V call is TRBV15, the J call TRBJ2-7; TRBD2 aligns across 9 bases. The CDR3 spans 16 residues. Looked up from germline, CDR1 is LNHNV and CDR2 is YYDKDF (reference sequence). With 0 bases clipped from V and 5 bases from J, the junction kept 8 bases outside the gene matches. The CDR3 protein is CATSRDTPSGVHEQYF. The CDR3 DNA reads as TGTGCCACCAGCAGAGATACTCCTAGCGGGGTTCACGAGCAGTACTTC.

This clonotype has at least ten counts. The V call is TRBV3-1, the J call TRBJ2-5, with D possibly being TRBD1 (6 bases). This CDR3 comprises 13 residues. V lost 1 base and J lost 3, with 6 bases in between. Germline assignment: CDR1 LGHDT and CDR2 YNNKEL (reference sequence). DNA of the CDR3: TGTGCCAGCAGCCAAGGGACAGAAGAGACCCAGTACTTC. It specifies CASSQGTEETQYF.

This clonotype was picked up many times. This chain connects TRBV6-1 to TRBJ2-5; 9 positions match TRBD1. Germline CDR1 and CDR2: MNHNS and SASEGT. The V segment lost 5 bases and the J segment 0 bases; nucleotides outside the gene matches: 4. The CDR3 contains 15 residues. The CDR3 reads CASSSGTGNQETQYF. The CDR3 DNA sequence: TGTGCCAGCAGTTCCGGGACAGGGAACCAAGAGACCCAGTACTTC.

This clonotype was seen ten or more times. The chain recombines TRBV30 with TRBJ2-7; 7 nucleotides align to TRBD1. Germline values: CDR1 GTSNPN, CDR2 SVGIG (reference sequence). J was trimmed by 3 bases and V by 0 bases; bases with no gene match: 2. The CDR3 runs to 13 residues. CDR3 coding DNA: TGTGCCTGGAGTGTTGGGACAGACTACGAGCAGTACTTC. Translated: CAWSVGTDYEQYF.

In its sample, this clonotype was seen many times. The chain combines TRBV6-2 or TRBV6-3 with TRBJ2-5, with 14 bases identical to TRBD2. The junction had 12 bases not matched to a gene; V was cut back by 2 bases and J by 4 bases. In germline, CDR1 is MNHEY, CDR2 SVGEGT. The CDR3 is 19 amino acids. The DNA for the CDR3 is TGTGCCAGCAGTTACCCGAAGGGACTAGCGGGGGCCTGGGGAGAGACCCAGTACTTC. Translating it yields CASSYPKGLAGAWGETQYF.

This chain links TRBV20-1 with TRBJ1-3; maybe TRBD1 (5 bases). Germline V gene data show CDR1 as DFQATT and CDR2 as SNEGSKA (reference sequence). Trimming took off 4 bases at V and 1 base at J, with 5 bases between the two ends. This CDR3 contains 12 residues. The CDR3 nucleotides are TGCAGTGCTAAGGGGTCTGGAAACACCATATATTTT. Protein product: CSAKGSGNTIYF.

This clonotype was seen at least ten times. This chain joins TRBV4-3 and TRBJ2-2, with 8 bases identical to TRBD1. The CDR3 contains 15 residues. With V trimmed by 5 bases and J by 0 bases, 2 bases remained unmatched. The V gene's germline CDR1 is LGHNA and CDR2 YSLEER. CDR3 in DNA: TGCGCCAGCAGCAAACAGGGGGCGAACACCGGGGAGCTGTTTTTT. Protein: CASSKQGANTGELFF.

Ten or more counts support this clonotype. The chain recombines TRBV20-1 with TRBJ2-1; D call uncertain. CDR1 and CDR2 from the germline V gene are DFQATT and SNEGSKA (reference sequence). The length of the CDR3 is 8 residues. The V gene lost 3 bases and the J gene lost 12 bases, with 3 bases spanning the gap. The CDR3 loop is CSASPQFF. The CDR3 DNA follows: TGCAGTGCTAGCCCGCAGTTCTTC.

This clonotype was seen ten or more times. V and J are TRBV6-5 and TRBJ1-1; 10 nucleotides agree with TRBD1. Germline V lookup: CDR1 MNHEY, CDR2 SVGAGI. V was clipped by 0 bases and J by 4 bases; unmatched bases: 5. The CDR3 sequence is 16 residues long. CDR3 nucleotide sequence: TGTGCCAGCAGTTACTCCTGGAGGACAGGGGGCACTGAAGCTTTCTTT. Amino acids: CASSYSWRTGGTEAFF.

This clonotype was seen repeatedly, ten times or more. The chain links TRBV20-1 to TRBJ2-1; weak D call: TRBD2 (5 bases). The ends were cut back, 2 bases at V and 6 bases at J, with 20 bases in the middle. This CDR3 spans 16 amino acids. Germline loops: CDR1 DFQATT, CDR2 SNEGSKA (reference sequence). The CDR3 DNA reads TGCAGTGCTAGAAGCCCTCTAGCAGCGGACGGCAATGAGCAGTTCTTC. Protein: CSARSPLAADGNEQFF.